This T cell receptor beta chain stems from a study of shared clonotypes between healthy human individuals. Only one count was recorded for this clone. Different DNA sequences within this sample yield the same CDR3. CDR1 and CDR2 from the germline V gene are MNHEY and SMNVEV (reference sequence). Deletions cut 8 bases from V and 0 bases from J, with 5 bases between. The CDR3 is 12 residues long. The repertoire was sequenced with immunoSEQ multiplex PCR; TCRdb's copy has only in-frame clones and lacks some. The data hold around 2.3 million clones, with 95% observed a single time. The rearrangement links TRBV27 to TRBJ1-5, with D unresolved. This TCR was recovered from a man in his late teens or twenties in good health. The sequencing sample was made of naive CD4+ T cells sorted from blood. Subset indicated: CD45RA+ positively selected. CDR3 nucleotide sequence: TGTGCCAGCCGGGGTAGCAATCAGCCCCAGCATTTT. Amino acid sequence: CASRGSNQPQHF.